This T cell receptor beta chain was observed in a study of T cells in tuberculosis. Clones were sequenced by immunoSEQ multiplex PCR, and TCRdb holds only the in-frame ones, with some missing. Here the sample spans some 28,000 clones, around 87% being singletons. V lost 6 bases and J 2 bases, leaving 10 bases between the germline ends. CDR3 length: 14 residues. Germline V gene sequence: CDR1 MDHEN, CDR2 SYDVKM. This receptor was obtained from a donor between 10 and 35 years old with latent tuberculosis or without tuberculosis infection. Specimen: PBMCs. The genes are TRBV28 and TRBJ1-4, with D uncertain. For the CDR3, the DNA is TGTGCCAGCAGGGCCATAACGACTAATGAAAAACTGTTTTTT. Its translation: CASRAITTNEKLFF.